A selection of T cell receptor beta chains follows, all from one sample in a study of cytomegalovirus exposure and HLA in healthy donors. The protocol was immunoSEQ multiplex PCR, while the TCRdb copy is restricted to in-frame clones and leaves out a portion. The sample has approximately 220,000 clones; over 80% are singletons. Specimen: PBMCs. Receptor source: a woman aged 25 to 45 in good health and CMV-seropositive. CDR3s include the opening cysteine and the closing phenylalanine or tryptophan. The order of the fields is CDR3 protein, CDR3 DNA, clone size, V gene, D gene, J gene. The D gene is left open where the match is weak. The size entry is marked missing in some rows and otherwise reads once, few, many or a size class.

CASSPIGGLVGEQYF | TGCGCCAGCAGCCCGATAGGAGGACTAGTTGGCGAGCAGTACTTC | few | TRBV4-3 | TRBD2 | TRBJ2-7
CASSLRVTNYMQETQYF | TGCGCCAGCAGCTTGAGGGTGACGAACTATATGCAAGAGACCCAGTACTTC | NA | TRBV5-1 | NA | TRBJ2-5
CASQREVGYEQYF | TGTGCCAGCCAGCGGGAGGTAGGCTACGAGCAGTACTTC | NA | TRBV19 | TRBD2 | TRBJ2-7
CASSLVGHQSSGYGYTF | TGTGCCAGCAGCTTAGTAGGGCACCAATCCAGCGGCTATGGCTACACCTTC | once | TRBV7-8 | NA | TRBJ1-2
CATSWGTEGTDTQYF | TGTGCCACCTCATGGGGGACAGAAGGCACAGATACGCAGTATTTT | once | TRBV6-6 | TRBD1 | TRBJ2-3
CASSPVSGSYNEQFF | TGTGCCAGCAGTCCCGTCTCGGGCTCCTACAATGAGCAGTTCTTC | NA | TRBV7-8 | NA | TRBJ2-1
CASSLAATGGTYEQYF | TGTGCCAGCAGCTTAGCCGCGACAGGGGGCACCTACGAGCAGTACTTC | NA | TRBV7-2 | TRBD1 | TRBJ2-7
CATSRGTEVNEQFF | TGTGCCACCAGCAGAGGGACGGAAGTCAATGAGCAGTTCTTC | NA | TRBV15 | NA | TRBJ2-1
CAWSGFNYGYTF | TGTGCCTGGAGTGGTTTTAACTATGGCTACACCTTC | NA | TRBV30 | NA | TRBJ1-2
CASSGQGDEQYF | TGTGCCAGCAGTGGACAGGGGGACGAGCAGTACTTC | NA | TRBV2 | TRBD1 | TRBJ2-7
CASGNRDYLGDTQYF | TGTGCCAGCGGGAACCGGGACTACCTCGGAGATACGCAGTATTTT | NA | TRBV11-3 | TRBD2 | TRBJ2-3
CSAGGGLAKNIQYF | TGCAGCGCCGGAGGTGGCCTAGCCAAAAACATTCAGTACTTC | NA | TRBV29-1 | NA | TRBJ2-4
CASRLSEGTEAFF | TGTGCCAGTAGGCTCTCTGAGGGCACTGAAGCTTTCTTT | NA | TRBV19 | NA | TRBJ1-1
CASSPAGSLETQYF | TGTGCCAGCTCACCAGCAGGGAGTCTGGAGACCCAGTACTTC | NA | TRBV18 | NA | TRBJ2-5
CASSYRALGGYEQYF | TGTGCCAGCAGCTACAGGGCCCTCGGGGGCTACGAGCAGTACTTC | NA | TRBV7-2 | NA | TRBJ2-7
CAWSNFRDRGGNEQFF | TGTGCCTGGAGTAATTTCCGGGACAGGGGAGGGAATGAGCAGTTCTTC | NA | TRBV30 | TRBD1 | TRBJ2-1
CASSLADSSYNEQFF | TGTGCCAGCAGCTTAGCGGACAGCTCCTACAATGAGCAGTTCTTC | NA | TRBV9 | NA | TRBJ2-1
CASSYRLGEQYF | TGCGCCAGCAGCTATAGACTAGGCGAGCAGTACTTC | NA | TRBV5-1 | NA | TRBJ2-7
CASSLLGGGNTGELFF | TGTGCCAGCAGCTTACTAGGCGGGGGAAACACCGGGGAGCTGTTTTTT | once | TRBV7-8 | TRBD2 | TRBJ2-2
CASSQASGSGANVLTF | TGCGCCAGCAGCCAAGCTAGCGGGTCTGGGGCCAACGTCCTGACTTTC | NA | TRBV4-1 | TRBD2 | TRBJ2-6
CASRKGTNTEAFF | TGTGCCAGCAGGAAGGGGACCAACACTGAAGCTTTCTTT | NA | TRBV7-3 | NA | TRBJ1-1
CASSPGGDNYGYTF | TGCGCCAGCAGCCCAGGCGGGGATAACTATGGCTACACCTTC | NA | TRBV5-1 | NA | TRBJ1-2
CASARWKGEQYF | TGTGCCAGCGCCCGGTGGAAGGGCGAGCAGTACTTC | NA | TRBV7-6 | NA | TRBJ2-7
CASSQEPLAYSPLRGSYNEQFF | TGCGCCAGCAGCCAGGAACCCCTAGCTTACTCTCCCCTCCGGGGCTCCTACAATGAGCAGTTCTTC | NA | TRBV4-1 | NA | TRBJ2-1
CASRIRGVLDIQYF | TGTGCCAGCAGAATTAGGGGGGTACTGGACATTCAGTACTTC | NA | TRBV4-2 | NA | TRBJ2-4
CASIRIPGTEAFF | TGTGCCAGCATCAGAATACCGGGCACTGAAGCTTTCTTT | NA | TRBV7-8 | NA | TRBJ1-1
CASSLGGSLAGYNEQFF | TGCGCCAGCAGCTTGGGGGGTAGTCTAGCGGGATACAATGAGCAGTTCTTC | NA | TRBV5-1 | TRBD2 | TRBJ2-1
CASSLGTVWSYEQYF | TGTGCCAGCAGCTTAGGGACAGTTTGGTCCTACGAGCAGTACTTC | NA | TRBV11-3 | NA | TRBJ2-7
CASSPRQAEAFF | TGTGCCAGCTCACCACGGCAAGCTGAAGCTTTCTTT | NA | TRBV18 | NA | TRBJ1-1
CASSIRQGTNEKLFF | TGTGCCAGCAGCATACGACAGGGCACTAATGAAAAACTGTTTTTT | NA | TRBV9 | TRBD1 | TRBJ1-4
CASSVGPNQPQHF | TGTGCCAGCAGCGTAGGGCCCAATCAGCCCCAGCATTTT | NA | TRBV9 | NA | TRBJ1-5
CAWSGGLSGTEAFF | TGTGCCTGGAGTGGGGGATTGAGTGGTACTGAAGCTTTCTTT | NA | TRBV30 | NA | TRBJ1-1
CASSVGGGGLSDEQFF | TGTGCCAGCAGCGTAGGAGGGGGTGGACTATCCGATGAGCAGTTCTTC | NA | TRBV9 | NA | TRBJ2-1
CASSEGATGINYGYTF | TGTGCCAGCAGTGAAGGGGCGACAGGGATTAACTATGGCTACACCTTC | NA | TRBV6-1 | TRBD1 | TRBJ1-2
CASSQGRTSGRADTQYF | TGCGCCAGCAGCCAAGGCCGAACTAGCGGGAGGGCAGATACGCAGTATTTT | medium-sized | TRBV4-1 | TRBD2 | TRBJ2-3
CASNPEETQYF | TGTGCCAGCAATCCCGAAGAGACCCAGTACTTC | NA | TRBV27 | NA | TRBJ2-5
CASSPRGAGNTEAFF | TGTGCCAGCAGTCCTCGAGGGGCAGGGAACACTGAAGCTTTCTTT | NA | TRBV6-5 | NA | TRBJ1-1
CASSSGTIYEQYF | TGTGCCAGCAGCTCCGGGACAATCTACGAGCAGTACTTC | NA | TRBV7-6 | NA | TRBJ2-7
CAWSGEGTGSDEQYF | TGTGCCTGGAGCGGTGAAGGGACAGGGAGTGACGAGCAGTACTTC | NA | TRBV30 | TRBD1 | TRBJ2-7
CASSKSGRGYEQYF | TGTGCCAGCAGCAAAAGCGGGAGGGGATACGAGCAGTACTTC | NA | TRBV7-8 | TRBD2 | TRBJ2-7
CANTSWRGNTEAFF | TGTGCCAACACCTCATGGCGGGGGAACACTGAAGCTTTCTTT | NA | TRBV27 | NA | TRBJ1-1
CASSLTDRWETQYF | TGTGCCAGCAGTTTAACAGACAGGTGGGAGACCCAGTACTTC | NA | TRBV28 | NA | TRBJ2-5